This TCR beta chain was captured in a study of T cells after yellow fever vaccination. Using its own MiXCR run on the 5' RACE reads, TCRdb lists one record per CDR3 protein. In the table there are 45,000 to 60,000 distinct CDR3 sequences, approximately 6% of which are singletons. The ends were cut back, 0 bases at V and 4 bases at J, with 10 bases in the middle. This CDR3 is built from 15 residues. The germline gives CDR1 MGHRA, CDR2 YSYEKL. Only a few counts were recorded for this clonotype. The source of this sequence is a man aged 18 to 29 who received the YFV17D yellow fever vaccine. The genes are TRBV4-1 and TRBJ1-5, with D tentatively TRBD1 (5 bases). Material: PBMCs, either bulk or a sorted T-cell subset (CD4+, CD8+, memory, or dextramer-sorted; not recorded which), obtained on the day of the yellow fever booster vaccination. CDR3 in amino acids: CASSQERGLNQPQHF. CDR3 sequence (DNA): TGCGCCAGCAGCCAAGAGAGGGGACTTAATCAGCCCCAGCATTTT.